This T cell receptor beta chain stems from a study of T cell repertoires in cytomegalovirus infection. In its sample, this clonotype was seen many times. The antigen is not known. TCRdb called the reads again in MiXCR, with one record for every CDR3 protein. In the table there are 80,000 to 95,000 distinct CDR3 sequences, about 29% of which are singletons. The CDR3 is 12 residues long. Germline CDR1 and CDR2: GTSNPN and SVGIG (reference sequence). Trimming removed 5 bases from V and 8 bases from J, with 12 bases in between. The specimen comprised CD8+ T cells from cultured PBMCs, sampled from culture after CMV antigen stimulation. The gene calls are TRBV30 and TRBJ2-2; D may be TRBD1 or TRBD2 (5 bases each). The TCR comes from a human donor in good health (CMV status not recorded). Some clones in this sample may be carry-over from other donors' samples. The CDR3 region is CAWGTLVGELFF. In DNA form, the CDR3 reads TGTGCCTGGGGGACCCTCGTGGGGGAGCTGTTTTTT.